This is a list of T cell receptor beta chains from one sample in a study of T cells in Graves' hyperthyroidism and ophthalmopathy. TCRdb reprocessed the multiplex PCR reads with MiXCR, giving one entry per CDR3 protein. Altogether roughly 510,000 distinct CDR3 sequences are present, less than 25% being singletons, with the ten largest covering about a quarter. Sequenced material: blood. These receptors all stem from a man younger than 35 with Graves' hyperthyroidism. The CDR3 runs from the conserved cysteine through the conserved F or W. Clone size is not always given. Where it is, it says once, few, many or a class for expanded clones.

cdr3_aa: CASSELDLRDYTF; clone_size: .; v_call: TRBV18; j_call: TRBJ1-2
cdr3_aa: CASSPSGLDARTQYF; clone_size: many; v_call: TRBV12-3/TRBV12-4; j_call: TRBJ2-5
cdr3_aa: CASIGRGANVLTF; clone_size: many; v_call: TRBV6-5; j_call: TRBJ2-6
cdr3_aa: CATSDLPRLLQETKYF; clone_size: few; v_call: TRBV12-3/TRBV12-4; j_call: TRBJ2-5
cdr3_aa: CASSLLTSGGAFNTDTQYF; clone_size: once; v_call: TRBV27; j_call: TRBJ2-3
cdr3_aa: CSARGPRTSTGEQYF; clone_size: many; v_call: TRBV20-1; j_call: TRBJ2-7
cdr3_aa: CASSFRGGDQETQYF; clone_size: many; v_call: TRBV7-2; j_call: TRBJ2-5
cdr3_aa: CATSNTGWSQPQHF; clone_size: .; v_call: TRBV24-1; j_call: TRBJ1-5
cdr3_aa: CATSRGNTGFEQYF; clone_size: many; v_call: TRBV15; j_call: TRBJ2-7
cdr3_aa: CASRPQQVLSGNTIYF; clone_size: many; v_call: TRBV28; j_call: TRBJ1-3
cdr3_aa: CSVGLGSDYGYTF; clone_size: few; v_call: TRBV29-1; j_call: TRBJ1-2
cdr3_aa: CASRPGTEYSNQPQHF; clone_size: few; v_call: TRBV19; j_call: TRBJ1-5
cdr3_aa: CASSETRGGSSEAFF; clone_size: many; v_call: TRBV2; j_call: TRBJ1-1
cdr3_aa: CASSGRGRAEAFF; clone_size: many; v_call: TRBV6-1; j_call: TRBJ1-1
cdr3_aa: CASSERPGRKEAKYF; clone_size: .; v_call: TRBV2; j_call: TRBJ2-5
cdr3_aa: CASAYRGRDRGGQPQHF; clone_size: .; v_call: TRBV27; j_call: TRBJ1-5
cdr3_aa: CASNWARGSNQPQHF; clone_size: many; v_call: TRBV19; j_call: TRBJ1-5
cdr3_aa: CASSPDRGLSYGYTF; clone_size: .; v_call: TRBV2; j_call: TRBJ1-2
cdr3_aa: CASSLVKAPNSPLHF; clone_size: .; v_call: TRBV12-3/TRBV12-4; j_call: TRBJ1-6
cdr3_aa: CASSQDPGRSYTF; clone_size: .; v_call: TRBV4-1; j_call: TRBJ1-2
cdr3_aa: CSKTGAMNTEAFF; clone_size: few; v_call: TRBV20-1; j_call: TRBJ1-1
cdr3_aa: CSASSGDGNYGYTF; clone_size: .; v_call: TRBV20-1; j_call: TRBJ1-2
cdr3_aa: CAISESLPGLDEAFF; clone_size: many; v_call: TRBV10-3; j_call: TRBJ1-1
cdr3_aa: CASSPRSSNTGELFF; clone_size: many; v_call: TRBV12-3/TRBV12-4; j_call: TRBJ2-2
cdr3_aa: CASSQPRTNYVYTF; clone_size: many; v_call: TRBV3-1; j_call: TRBJ1-2
cdr3_aa: CSARVLAASYEQYF; clone_size: many; v_call: TRBV20-1; j_call: TRBJ2-7
cdr3_aa: CASSLTGVMAGELFF; clone_size: many; v_call: TRBV12-3/TRBV12-4; j_call: TRBJ2-2
cdr3_aa: CASSRNRGAGETQYF; clone_size: .; v_call: TRBV11-2; j_call: TRBJ2-5
cdr3_aa: CASSESSGDQPQHF; clone_size: .; v_call: TRBV6-1; j_call: TRBJ1-5
cdr3_aa: CASSPLPGGGDYGYTF; clone_size: many; v_call: TRBV27; j_call: TRBJ1-2
cdr3_aa: CASSVGQGSGDTIYF; clone_size: many; v_call: TRBV9; j_call: TRBJ1-3
cdr3_aa: CASRDRGGYTF; clone_size: .; v_call: TRBV12-3/TRBV12-4; j_call: TRBJ1-2
cdr3_aa: CASSLTGHETQYF; clone_size: .; v_call: TRBV12-3/TRBV12-4; j_call: TRBJ2-5
cdr3_aa: CASSLYDHANTGELFF; clone_size: many; v_call: TRBV5-1; j_call: TRBJ2-2